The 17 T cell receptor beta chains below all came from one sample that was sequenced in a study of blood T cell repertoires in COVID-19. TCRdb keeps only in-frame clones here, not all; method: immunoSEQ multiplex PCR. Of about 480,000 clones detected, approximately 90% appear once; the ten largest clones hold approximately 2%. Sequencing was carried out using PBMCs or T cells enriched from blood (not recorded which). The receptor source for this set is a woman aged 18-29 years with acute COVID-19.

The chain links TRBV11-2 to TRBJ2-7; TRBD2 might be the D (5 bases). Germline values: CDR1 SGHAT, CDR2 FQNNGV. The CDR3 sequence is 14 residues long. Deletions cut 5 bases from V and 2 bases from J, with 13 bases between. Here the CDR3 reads CASSQSRETYEQYF. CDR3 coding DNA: TGTGCCAGCAGCCAGTCGAGGGAAACCTACGAGCAGTACTTC.

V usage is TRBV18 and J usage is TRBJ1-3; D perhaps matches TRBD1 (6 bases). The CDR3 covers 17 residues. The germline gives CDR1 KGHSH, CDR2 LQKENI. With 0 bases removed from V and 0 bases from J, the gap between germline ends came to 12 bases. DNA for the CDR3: TGTGCCAGCTCACCACCCGGACAGCGTCTCTCTGGAAACACCATATATTTT. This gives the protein CASSPPGQRLSGNTIYF.

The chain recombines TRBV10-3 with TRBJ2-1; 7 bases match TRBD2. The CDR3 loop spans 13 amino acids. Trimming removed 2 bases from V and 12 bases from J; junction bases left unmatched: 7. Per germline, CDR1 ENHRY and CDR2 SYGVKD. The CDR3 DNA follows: TGTGCCATCAGTGAGCAGCGGGGCCTAGGGCAGTTCTTC. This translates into CAISEQRGLGQFF.

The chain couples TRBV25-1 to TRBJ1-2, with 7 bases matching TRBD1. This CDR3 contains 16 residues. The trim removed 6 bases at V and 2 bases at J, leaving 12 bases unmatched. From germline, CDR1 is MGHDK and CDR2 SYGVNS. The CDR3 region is CASSDPWTGENYGYTF. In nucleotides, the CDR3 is TGTGCCAGCAGCGATCCCTGGACAGGAGAAAACTATGGCTACACCTTC.

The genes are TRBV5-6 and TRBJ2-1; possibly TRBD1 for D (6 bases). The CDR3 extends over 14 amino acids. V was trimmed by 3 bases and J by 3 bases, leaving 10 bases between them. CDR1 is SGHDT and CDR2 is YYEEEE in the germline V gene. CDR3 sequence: CASSYGQSYNEQFF. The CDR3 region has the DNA TGTGCCAGCAGCTACGGACAGAGCTACAATGAGCAGTTCTTC.

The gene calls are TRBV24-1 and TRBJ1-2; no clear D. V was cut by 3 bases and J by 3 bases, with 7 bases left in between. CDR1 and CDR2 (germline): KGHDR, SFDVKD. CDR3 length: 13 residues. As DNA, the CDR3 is TGTGCCACCAGTGATCCCCAGGACTATGGCTACACCTTC. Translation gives CATSDPQDYGYTF.

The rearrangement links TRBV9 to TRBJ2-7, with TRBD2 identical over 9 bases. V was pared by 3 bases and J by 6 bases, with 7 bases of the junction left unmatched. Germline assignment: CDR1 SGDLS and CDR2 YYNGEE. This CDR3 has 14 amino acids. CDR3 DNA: TGTGCCAGCAGCGCCCTCGATAGCGGGAGCGAGCAGTACTTC. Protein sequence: CASSALDSGSEQYF. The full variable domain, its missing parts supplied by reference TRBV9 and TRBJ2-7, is DSGVTQTPKHLITATGQRVTLRCSPRSGDLSVYWYQQSLDQGLQFLIQYYNGEERAKGNILERFSAQQFPDLHSELNLSSLELGDSALYFCASSALDSGSEQYFGPGTRLTVT.

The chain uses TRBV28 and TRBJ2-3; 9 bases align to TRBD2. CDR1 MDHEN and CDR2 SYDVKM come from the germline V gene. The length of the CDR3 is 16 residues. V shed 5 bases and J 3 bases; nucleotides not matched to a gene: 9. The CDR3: CASSRLAGSMTDTQYF. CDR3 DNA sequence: TGTGCCAGCAGTCGCCTAGCGGGGTCTATGACAGATACGCAGTATTTT.

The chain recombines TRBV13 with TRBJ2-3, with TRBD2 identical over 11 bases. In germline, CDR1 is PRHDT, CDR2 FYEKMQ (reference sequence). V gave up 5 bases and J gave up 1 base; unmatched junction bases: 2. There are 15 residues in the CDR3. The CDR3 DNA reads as TGTGCCAGCAGCACGGGACTAGCGGGCACAGATACGCAGTATTTT. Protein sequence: CASSTGLAGTDTQYF.

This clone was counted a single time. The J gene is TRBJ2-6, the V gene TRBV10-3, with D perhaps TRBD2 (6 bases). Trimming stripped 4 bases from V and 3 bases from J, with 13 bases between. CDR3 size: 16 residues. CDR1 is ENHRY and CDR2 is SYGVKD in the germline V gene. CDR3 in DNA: TGTGCCATCAGTGCTTCCGGGGAGGATGGGGCCAACGTCCTGACTTTC. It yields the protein CAISASGEDGANVLTF.

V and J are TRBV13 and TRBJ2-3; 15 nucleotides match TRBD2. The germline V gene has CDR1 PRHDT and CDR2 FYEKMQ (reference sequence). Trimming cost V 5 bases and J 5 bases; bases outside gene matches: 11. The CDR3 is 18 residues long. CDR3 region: CASSPGLAGGVPRDTQYF. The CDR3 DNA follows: TGTGCCAGCAGCCCGGGACTAGCGGGGGGAGTCCCCCGAGATACGCAGTATTTT.

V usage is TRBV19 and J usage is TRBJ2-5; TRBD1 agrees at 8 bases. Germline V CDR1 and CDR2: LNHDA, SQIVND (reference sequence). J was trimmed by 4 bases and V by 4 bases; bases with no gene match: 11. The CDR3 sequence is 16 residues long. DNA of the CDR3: TGTGCCAGTAGTAAGCCTAGACAGGGGACTGGAGAGACCCAGTACTTC. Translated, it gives CASSKPRQGTGETQYF.

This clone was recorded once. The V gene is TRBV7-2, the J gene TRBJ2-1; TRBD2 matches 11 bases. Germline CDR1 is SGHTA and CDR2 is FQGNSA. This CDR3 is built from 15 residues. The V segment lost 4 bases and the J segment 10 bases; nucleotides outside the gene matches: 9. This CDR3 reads CASSSELAGVREQFF. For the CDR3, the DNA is TGTGCCAGCAGCTCGGAACTAGCGGGAGTACGGGAGCAGTTCTTC.

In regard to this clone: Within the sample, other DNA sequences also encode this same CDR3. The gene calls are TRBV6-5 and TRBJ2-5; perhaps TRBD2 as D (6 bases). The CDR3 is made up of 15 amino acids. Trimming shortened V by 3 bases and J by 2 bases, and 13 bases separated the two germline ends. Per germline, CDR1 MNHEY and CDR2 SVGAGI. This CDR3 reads CASSYGGGGQETQYF. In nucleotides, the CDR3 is TGTGCCAGCAGTTATGGTGGTGGGGGGCAAGAGACCCAGTACTTC.

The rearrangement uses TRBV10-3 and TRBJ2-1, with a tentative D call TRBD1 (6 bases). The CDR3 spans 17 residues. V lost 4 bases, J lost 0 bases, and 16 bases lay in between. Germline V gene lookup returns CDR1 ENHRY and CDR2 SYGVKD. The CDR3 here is CAISGSGTSTSYNEQFF. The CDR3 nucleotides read TGTGCCATCAGTGGCTCCGGGACATCAACCTCCTACAATGAGCAGTTCTTC.

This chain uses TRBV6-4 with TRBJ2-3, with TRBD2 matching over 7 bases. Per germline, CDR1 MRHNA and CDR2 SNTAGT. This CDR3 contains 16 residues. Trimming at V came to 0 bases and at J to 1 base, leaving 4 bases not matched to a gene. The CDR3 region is CASSDSKGGGTDTQYF. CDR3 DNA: TGTGCCAGCAGTGACTCCAAGGGAGGGGGCACAGATACGCAGTATTTT.

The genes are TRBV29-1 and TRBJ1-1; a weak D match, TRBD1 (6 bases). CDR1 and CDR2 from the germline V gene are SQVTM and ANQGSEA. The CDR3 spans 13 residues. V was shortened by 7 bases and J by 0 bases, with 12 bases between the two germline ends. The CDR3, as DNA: TGCAGCGGCAGGGGTCGAATGAACACTGAAGCTTTCTTT. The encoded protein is CSGRGRMNTEAFF.